This T cell receptor (beta chain) was obtained from a study of shared clonotypes between healthy human individuals. Study-wide results and limits: Naive subsets usually exceeded memory subsets in estimated richness. Non-shared clonotypes showed lower generation probabilities than clonotypes common to all four donors. Across a few donors, naive CD4 shared approximately 4.5%, naive CD8 under 4%, memory CD4 about 2.5%, memory CD8 about 0.4%. Blood alone was sampled, and tissue repertoires likely differ.

The CDR3 length is 15 residues. Naive CD8 populations comprised CD45RO-negative cells positively selected for CCR7, excluding terminally differentiated effector memory CD45RA+ cells. In regard to this clone: Antigen unknown.

Data came from immunoSEQ multiplex PCR; TCRdb stores just in-frame clones and leaves some out. The profile covers around 610,000 clones, with around 96% appearing a single time and roughly 0.1% taken by the ten largest. J is TRBJ2-1 and V is TRBV21-1; the tabulated D call, TRBD2, remains unverified against the DNA. TRBV21-1 is given as a pseudogene. The material sequenced was naive CD8+ T cells sorted from blood. The source is a woman in her twenties or thirties in good health. CDR3 coding DNA: TGTGCCAGCAGCAAGGCGGGTGAAGGGAACAATGAGCAGTTCTTC. Protein product: CASSKAGEGNNEQFF.